In this sample, the clone carrying this T cell receptor (beta chain) turned up a few times. No antigen is known for it. This sample was taken from a study of T-cell memory formation after mild COVID-19. Via MiXCR, TCRdb re-called the 5' RACE reads, giving one row per CDR3 protein. The table includes 120,000 or so distinct CDR3 sequences, around 6.3% detected once. With 4 bases removed from V and 3 bases from J, the gap between germline ends came to 16 bases. The CDR3 is 15 amino acids. CDR1 and CDR2 from the germline V gene are SEHNR and FQNEAQ (reference sequence). Study-wide results and caveats: Researchers report contracting CD4+ clones mostly in CM and EM, with CD8+ clones in EMRA. A balance of CD4 and CD8 characterized clones contracting day 15 to 85, whereas later expanders leaned CD4+.

The chain employs TRBV7-9 and TRBJ2-7; D tentatively reads TRBD1 or TRBD2 (5 bases each). This clonotype was obtained from an adult woman who had mild COVID-19 (a few samples of this study predate the infection). Cell type and time point are not known. Sequenced: PBMCs or a T cell subset sorted from them (not recorded which). The CDR3 DNA sequence: TGTGCCAGCAGCTCCTTCGGGACGGAACTCTACGAGCAGTACTTC. Translating gives CASSSFGTELYEQYF.